This T cell receptor (beta chain) emerged from a study of T-cell reconstitution after alpha-beta-depleted transplantation in children. V lost 4 bases to trimming and J lost 5 bases, with 21 bases between them. This CDR3 contains 17 residues. Germline CDR1 and CDR2: SGHTA and FQGNSA. The authors prepared the TCRbeta library with unique molecular identifiers. TCRdb re-analysed the PCR reads in MiXCR, keeping a single row per CDR3 protein. This repertoire shows hundreds of thousands of distinct CDR3 sequences, 12% found once; its top ten account for approximately 2.4%. Many counts were recorded for this clonotype.

The source was PBMCs from the stem cell graft donor, collected from the stem cell graft. The clonotype was recovered from a human donor who donated a stem cell graft to a child with acute lymphoblastic leukemia. V usage is TRBV7-2 and J usage is TRBJ1-5; D remains ambiguous. DNA for the CDR3: TGTGCCAGCAGCTCGACTCGACACGTCCGCGACCATCAGCCCCAGCATTTT. Amino acid sequence: CASSSTRHVRDHQPQHF.